This TCR beta chain comes out of a study of T cell responses to AZD1222 COVID-19 vaccine. Overall study findings and caveats: Spike-spanning, vaccine-associated CD4 TCRs were dominant at 160-218 and 743-854.

The data were produced by immunoSEQ multiplex PCR, yet TCRdb's version contains in-frame clones alone and is incomplete. Among 120,000 or so clones listed, around 89% were seen once. This clone occurred once. The target antigen is unknown. The junction had 11 bases not matched to a gene; V was cut back by 8 bases and J by 2 bases. This CDR3 is built from 15 residues. Germline lookup yields CDR1 SNHLY and CDR2 FYNNEI. The TCR sequence derives from an adult who received the AZD1222 COVID-19 vaccine. The V and J genes are TRBV2 and TRBJ2-5; 7 bases align to TRBD2. Material: peripheral blood, obtained 28 days after the second AZD1222 dose. The CDR3 bases are TGTGCCAGCGTAAACCTAGCGGCGAGTCAAGAGACCCAGTACTTC. It specifies CASVNLAASQETQYF. Filled out from reference TRBV2 and TRBJ2-5, the complete variable domain reads EPEVTQTPSHQVTQMGQEVILRCVPISNHLYFYWYRQILGQKVEFLVSFYNNEISEKSEIFDDQFSVERPDGSNFTLKIRSTKLEDSAMYFCASVNLAASQETQYFGPGTRLLVL.